The clone carrying this T cell receptor beta chain was found many times. The V end was cut by 2 bases, the J end by 7 bases, with 6 bases between. This CDR3 is 12 amino acids long. TCRdb itself ran the RT-PCR reads through MiXCR, one entry per CDR3 protein. There are about 410,000 distinct CDR3 sequences in the sample; roughly 17% occur only once, and over 6% lies in the top ten. This sample is drawn from a study of patients and donors after allogeneic stem cell transplantation. This clonotype was obtained from a human donor who was either an allogeneic HSCT recipient or a stem cell or donor lymphocyte infusion donor (not recorded which). It is not recorded whose cells these are; they may come from a transplant donor. The V call is TRBV12-3 or TRBV12-4, the J call TRBJ2-1; D is ambiguous. Sequencing was performed on blood, either unsorted or a sorted T cell fraction (not recorded which). The CDR3 sequence: CASSLTENEQFF. CDR3 sequence (DNA): TGTGCCAGCAGTTTAACAGAGAATGAGCAGTTCTTC.